Below are 25 T cell receptor beta chains sequenced from a single sample in a study of shared clonotypes between healthy human individuals. Terminally differentiated effector memory CD45RA+ cells were left out of the naive CD8 fraction, which was CD45RO-negative and positively selected for CCR7. TCRdb keeps only in-frame clones here, not all; method: immunoSEQ multiplex PCR. This sample has about 2.1 million clones; roughly 91% occur once, and the top ten carry 1.5% to 2%. The sample consisted of naive CD8+ T cells from PBMCs. The receptor source for this set is a man younger than 30 in good health. Some clones in this sample may be carry-over from other donors' samples.

This chain joins TRBV14 and TRBJ2-5, with D possibly TRBD1 on 5 matching bases. V lost 1 base, J lost 5 bases, and 20 bases lay in between. The CDR3 covers 17 residues. The germline gives CDR1 SGHDN, CDR2 FVKESK. CDR3 nucleotides: TGTGCCAGCAGCCAAGGGGTCGACAGCCCTTTAAGGGAGACCCAGTACTTC. It translates to CASSQGVDSPLRETQYF.

The table lists this clone with a count of one. This chain uses TRBV2 with TRBJ2-1; D is unresolved. Trimming removed 6 bases from V and 9 bases from J, with 12 bases in between. This CDR3 has 12 residues. CDR1 SNHLY and CDR2 FYNNEI come from the germline V gene. CDR3 nucleotide sequence: TGTGCCAGCAGGGACCAAAAGGGTGAGCAGTTCTTC. This gives the protein CASRDQKGEQFF.

This rearrangement joins TRBV15 to TRBJ1-2; D unresolved. The CDR3 spans 14 residues. The V gene lost 0 bases and the J gene lost 8 bases, with 13 bases spanning the gap. The germline V gene has CDR1 LNHNV and CDR2 YYDKDF (reference sequence). Here the CDR3 reads CATSRESRWWGYTF. The CDR3 DNA reads as TGTGCCACCAGCAGAGAAAGCCGTTGGTGGGGCTACACCTTC.

The CDR3 is CASSPVGDRVANTIYF. The DNA of the CDR3 is TGTGCCAGCAGCCCGGTGGGGGACAGGGTGGCAAACACCATATATTTT. The chain employs TRBV9 and TRBJ1-3; the match to TRBD1 covers 9 bases. Per the germline V gene, CDR1 is SGDLS and CDR2 is YYNGEE. CDR3 size: 16 residues. V dropped 4 bases and J dropped 6; count of bases not matched to a gene: 11.

V usage is TRBV9 and J usage is TRBJ2-5, with 8 bases that match TRBD2. With 3 bases clipped from V and 2 bases from J, the junction kept 6 bases outside the gene matches. This CDR3 has 15 amino acids. Germline CDR1 and CDR2: SGDLS and YYNGEE. The CDR3 coding sequence is TGTGCCAGCAGCGCCAGCGGGAGAATACAAGAGACCCAGTACTTC. Residues: CASSASGRIQETQYF.

This clone was counted once. The chain combines TRBV6-5 with TRBJ1-5; no definite D call. Per germline, CDR1 MNHEY and CDR2 SVGAGI. V was pared by 6 bases and J by 5 bases, with 14 bases between. The CDR3 consists of 14 residues. The chain's CDR3 is CASSPVGGHQPQHF. CDR3 nucleotides: TGTGCCAGCAGCCCTGTCGGAGGCCATCAGCCCCAGCATTTT.

This clone was counted once. The rearrangement links TRBV7-9 to TRBJ1-1; D call uncertain. In germline, CDR1 is SEHNR, CDR2 FQNEAQ (reference sequence). Trimming stripped 1 base from V and 2 bases from J, with 11 bases between. This CDR3 is built from 15 residues. CDR3 residues: CASSLVRALNTEAFF. The CDR3 nucleotides read TGTGCCAGCAGCTTAGTTCGCGCCCTTAACACTGAAGCTTTCTTT.

This clone was recorded once. The rearrangement uses TRBV5-4 and TRBJ1-2; TRBD1 agrees at 9 bases. Trimming cost V 3 bases and J 6 bases; bases outside gene matches: 12. This CDR3 contains 16 residues. Germline loops: CDR1 SGHNT, CDR2 YYREEE (reference sequence). The CDR3 nucleotides read TGTGCCAGCAGCTCCGCCCTCGGGACAGGGAGCGATGGCTACACCTTC. This encodes CASSSALGTGSDGYTF.

The chain is built from TRBV28 and TRBJ2-3, with a tentative D call TRBD2 (5 bases). Germline V lookup: CDR1 MDHEN, CDR2 SYDVKM. CDR3 length: 16 amino acids. V was shortened by 2 bases and J by 2 bases, with 14 bases between the two germline ends. The CDR3 coding sequence is TGTGCCAGCAGTTTAGCCCCCAGCGGAGCCACAGATACGCAGTATTTT. Translating it yields CASSLAPSGATDTQYF. Full variable domain (missing parts from reference TRBV28 and TRBJ2-3): DVKVTQSSRYLVKRTGEKVFLECVQDMDHENMFWYRQDPGLGLRLIYFSYDVKMKEKGDIPEGYSVSREKKERFSLILESASTNQTSMYLCASSLAPSGATDTQYFGPGTRLTVL.

The V and J genes are TRBV4-1 and TRBJ2-3, with D perhaps TRBD1 or TRBD2 (6 bases each). Germline V gene lookup returns CDR1 MGHRA and CDR2 YSYEKL. Trimming removed 1 base at V and 9 bases at J, with 17 bases between. This CDR3 contains 15 residues. Here the CDR3 reads CASSQVGGYHATQYF. The CDR3 region has the DNA TGCGCCAGCAGCCAAGTAGGGGGGTACCACGCAACGCAGTATTTT.

CDR3 sequence (DNA): TGTGCCAGCAGCTCGAATCTAGGGGGTCGGGGACTAGCGGACGACAATGAGCAGTTCTTC. Its protein is CASSSNLGGRGLADDNEQFF. The chain employs TRBV7-8 and TRBJ2-1, with 11 bases identical to TRBD2. The germline gives CDR1 SGHVS, CDR2 FQNEAQ. The CDR3 sequence is 20 residues long. Trimming removed 4 bases from V and 5 bases from J; junction bases left unmatched: 19.

The chain uses TRBV9 and TRBJ2-5, with D perhaps being TRBD1 or TRBD2 (5 bases each). Trimming stripped 3 bases from V and 9 bases from J, with 9 bases between. This CDR3 has 11 residues. Germline V gives CDR1 SGDLS, CDR2 YYNGEE. DNA for the CDR3: TGTGCCAGCAGCGGTGGGGGAGCCCAGTACTTC. It translates to CASSGGGAQYF.

The V gene is TRBV27, the J gene TRBJ2-7; a weak D match, TRBD1 (5 bases). V was pared by 5 bases and J by 2 bases, with 16 bases between. Germline assignment: CDR1 MNHEY and CDR2 SMNVEV (reference sequence). The CDR3 has 15 residues. The CDR3 DNA sequence: TGTGCCAGCAGTCCCCAGGGCCCCAAGACCTACGAGCAGTACTTC. This codes for CASSPQGPKTYEQYF.

In this sample, this clone turned up once. This specimen includes other DNA sequences encoding the same CDR3. The rearrangement links TRBV28 to TRBJ2-2; 8 bases are shared with TRBD2. The CDR3 has 14 amino acids. In germline, CDR1 is MDHEN, CDR2 SYDVKM. The V segment lost 2 bases and the J segment 5 bases; nucleotides outside the gene matches: 1. The CDR3: CASSLAGGTGELFF. The CDR3 nucleotides read TGTGCCAGCAGTTTAGCGGGAGGTACCGGGGAGCTGTTTTTT.

This rearrangement joins TRBV11-3 to TRBJ2-3, with D perhaps given as TRBD1 or TRBD2 (6 bases each). Trimming took off 3 bases at V and 0 bases at J, with 16 bases between the two ends. The germline V gene encodes CDR1 SGHNT and CDR2 YENEEA. The CDR3 runs to 17 residues. CDR3 DNA sequence: TGTGCCAGCAGCTTTTCGGTGACTAGGGGGAGCACAGATACGCAGTATTTT. Protein sequence: CASSFSVTRGSTDTQYF.

The V call is TRBV27, the J call TRBJ2-7; D unresolved. The CDR3 has 14 amino acids. Trimming left V 2 bases short and J 0 bases short, with 8 bases between. In germline, CDR1 is MNHEY, CDR2 SMNVEV (reference sequence). CDR3 sequence reads: CASSLNEYSYEQYF. CDR3 DNA sequence: TGTGCCAGCAGTTTAAACGAATACTCCTACGAGCAGTACTTC.

The chain links TRBV7-6 to TRBJ2-1; TRBD2 agrees at 9 bases. The germline CDR1 and CDR2 sequences are SGHVS and FNYEAQ. V dropped 5 bases and J dropped 4; count of bases not matched to a gene: 9. The CDR3 spans 16 residues. In nucleotides, the CDR3 is TGTGCCAGCAGCCCCCGTCCTAGCGGGGCATACAATGAGCAGTTCTTC. This codes for CASSPRPSGAYNEQFF.

The V call is TRBV18, the J call TRBJ2-7; D remains ambiguous. There are 13 residues in the CDR3. The germline CDR1 and CDR2 sequences are KGHSH and LQKENI. V lost 5 bases to trimming and J lost 3 bases, with 11 bases between them. The CDR3 nucleotides read TGTGCCAGCTCAATCTCCCGCGTCTACGAGCAGTACTTC. Amino acids: CASSISRVYEQYF.

This clone appeared a single time. The chain recombines TRBV19 with TRBJ2-7; weak D call: TRBD1 (6 bases). Germline assignment: CDR1 LNHDA and CDR2 SQIVND (reference sequence). V was trimmed by 6 bases and J by 4 bases, leaving 16 bases between them. The CDR3 contains 14 residues. The CDR3 bases are TGTGCCAGTAGCCCCCCGAGGACAGAATACGAGCAGTACTTC. Protein product: CASSPPRTEYEQYF.

The chain carries TRBV27 and TRBJ2-7; 7 bases are a match to TRBD1. Trimming took 2 bases from V and 5 from J; bases not matched to a gene: 12. The CDR3 sequence is 16 residues long. From germline, CDR1 is MNHEY and CDR2 SMNVEV (reference sequence). CDR3 in amino acids: CASSLQLTGPLHEQYF. The CDR3 DNA follows: TGTGCCAGCAGTTTACAATTGACAGGGCCCCTCCACGAGCAGTACTTC.

The chain uses TRBV6-1 and TRBJ2-7; D tentatively fits TRBD1 or TRBD2 (7 bases each). Germline CDR1 MNHNS, CDR2 SASEGT. Deletions cut 6 bases from V and 4 bases from J, with 16 bases between. The CDR3 covers 14 residues. As DNA, the CDR3 is TGTGCCAGCAGAGGGGGGGACAGAGTTTACGAGCAGTACTTC. The encoded protein is CASRGGDRVYEQYF.

For this clone: This CDR3 is also generated by other DNA sequences in the sample. The chain uses TRBV5-6 and TRBJ2-5; D call uncertain. CDR1 and CDR2 from the germline V gene are SGHDT and YYEEEE. With 2 bases removed from V and 0 bases from J, the gap between germline ends came to 8 bases. This CDR3 is built from 14 residues. The CDR3 reads CASSFPGNQETQYF. In DNA, the CDR3 is TGTGCCAGCAGCTTCCCAGGTAACCAAGAGACCCAGTACTTC.

The chain recombines TRBV2 with TRBJ2-7; 7 bases agree with TRBD1. V shed 7 bases, J shed 1 base, and the junction held 13 bases outside the gene matches. This CDR3 contains 16 residues. The germline gives CDR1 SNHLY, CDR2 FYNNEI. DNA of the CDR3: TGTGCCAGCACTCCCAAAGAGGCAGGGGGTTCCTACGAGCAGTACTTC. Protein sequence: CASTPKEAGGSYEQYF.

The J gene is TRBJ2-2, the V gene TRBV7-8; 10 bases map to TRBD2. The junction had 5 bases not matched to a gene; V was cut back by 1 base and J by 3 bases. Germline V lookup: CDR1 SGHVS, CDR2 FQNEAQ. The CDR3 totals 17 residues. The CDR3 loop reads CASSLERTSGYTGELFF. The CDR3 bases are TGTGCCAGCAGCTTAGAAAGGACTAGCGGTTACACCGGGGAGCTGTTTTTT.

The chain uses TRBV15 and TRBJ1-4, with no clear D. Germline V gene lookup returns CDR1 LNHNV and CDR2 YYDKDF (reference sequence). Trimming took off 3 bases at V and 0 bases at J, with 8 bases between the two ends. The CDR3 length is 15 residues. The CDR3 DNA sequence: TGTGCCACCAGCAGGCACAGTGCAACTAATGAAAAACTGTTTTTT. Translating gives CATSRHSATNEKLFF.